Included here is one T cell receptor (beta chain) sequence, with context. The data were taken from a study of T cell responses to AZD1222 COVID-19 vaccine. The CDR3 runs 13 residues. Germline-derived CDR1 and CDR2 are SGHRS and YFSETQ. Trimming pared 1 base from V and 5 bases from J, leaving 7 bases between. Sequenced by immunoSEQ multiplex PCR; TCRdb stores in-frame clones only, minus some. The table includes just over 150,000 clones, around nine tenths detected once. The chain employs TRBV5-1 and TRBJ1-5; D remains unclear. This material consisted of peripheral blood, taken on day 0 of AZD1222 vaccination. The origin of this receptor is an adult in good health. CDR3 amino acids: CASSLRGDQPQHF. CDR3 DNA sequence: TGCGCCAGCAGCTTGCGGGGAGATCAGCCCCAGCATTTT.